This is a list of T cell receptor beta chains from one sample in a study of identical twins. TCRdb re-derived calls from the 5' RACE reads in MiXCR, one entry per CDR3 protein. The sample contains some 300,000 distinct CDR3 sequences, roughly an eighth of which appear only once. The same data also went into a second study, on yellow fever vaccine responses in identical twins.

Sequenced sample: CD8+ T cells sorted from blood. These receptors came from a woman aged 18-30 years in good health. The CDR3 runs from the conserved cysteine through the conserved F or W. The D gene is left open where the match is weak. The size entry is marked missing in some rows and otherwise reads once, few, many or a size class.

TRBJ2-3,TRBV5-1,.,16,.,CASSEDYRTSRDTQYF,TGCGCCAGCAGCGAGGACTATCGAACGTCAAGGGATACGCAGTATTTT
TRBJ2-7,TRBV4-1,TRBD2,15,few,CASSQGGQRDYEQYF,TGCGCCAGCAGCCAAGGAGGCCAGCGGGACTACGAGCAGTACTTC
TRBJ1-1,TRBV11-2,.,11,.,CASSLIREAFF,TGTGCCAGCAGCTTAATCCGTGAAGCTTTCTTT
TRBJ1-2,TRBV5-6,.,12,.,CASSDGSYGYTF,TGTGCCAGCAGCGACGGGAGCTATGGCTACACCTTC
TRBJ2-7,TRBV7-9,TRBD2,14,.,CASSLGLAFDEQYF,TGTGCCAGCAGCTTAGGACTAGCGTTTGACGAGCAGTACTTC
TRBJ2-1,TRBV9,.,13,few,CASSGSYHNEQFF,TGTGCCAGCAGCGGTAGTTACCACAATGAGCAGTTCTTC
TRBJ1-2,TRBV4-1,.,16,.,CASSQDRAGAVYGYTF,TGCGCCAGCAGCCAAGATCGGGCGGGGGCTGTCTATGGCTACACCTTC
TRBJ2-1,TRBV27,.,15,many,CASSLSGTVGNEQFF,TGTGCCAGCAGTTTATCCGGGACGGTGGGGAATGAGCAGTTCTTC
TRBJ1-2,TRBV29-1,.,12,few,CSGDRINYGYTF,TGCAGCGGGGATCGGATCAACTATGGCTACACCTTC
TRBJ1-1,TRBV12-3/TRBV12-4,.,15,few,CASTLGDTMNTEAFF,TGTGCCAGCACCTTAGGGGACACGATGAACACTGAAGCTTTCTTT
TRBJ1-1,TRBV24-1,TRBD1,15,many,CATSDSGQGLTEAFF,TGTGCCACCAGTGATTCGGGACAGGGTTTGACTGAAGCTTTCTTT
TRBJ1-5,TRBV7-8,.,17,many,CASSLLTSIYSNQPQHF,TGTGCCAGCAGCTTATTGACTAGCATCTATAGCAATCAGCCCCAGCATTTT
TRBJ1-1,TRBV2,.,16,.,CASSPHLSEMNTEAFF,TGTGCCAGCAGTCCCCACCTATCGGAAATGAACACTGAAGCTTTCTTT
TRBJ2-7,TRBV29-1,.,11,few,CSVEENGNRYF,TGCAGCGTTGAAGAAAATGGGAACCGGTACTTC
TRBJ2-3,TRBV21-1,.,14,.,CASSKARLGDTQYF,TGTGCCAGCAGCAAAGCGCGGCTGGGAGATACGCAGTATTTT
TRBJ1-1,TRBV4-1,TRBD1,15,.,CASSQGGAGGTEAFF,TGCGCCAGCAGCCAAGGGGGGGCAGGGGGGACTGAAGCTTTCTTT
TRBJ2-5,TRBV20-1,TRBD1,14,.,CSASSGGRQETQYF,TGCAGTGCTAGCTCAGGGGGCCGACAAGAGACCCAGTACTTC
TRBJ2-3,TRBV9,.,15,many,CASRSFYSIADTQYF,TGTGCCAGCAGGTCCTTTTACTCAATCGCAGATACGCAGTATTTT
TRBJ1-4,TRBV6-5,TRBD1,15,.,CASSFPGQENEKLFF,TGTGCCAGCAGTTTCCCGGGACAGGAGAATGAAAAACTGTTTTTT
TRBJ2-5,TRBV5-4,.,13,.,CASSLALPETQYF,TGTGCCAGCAGCTTGGCCCTGCCCGAGACCCAGTACTTC
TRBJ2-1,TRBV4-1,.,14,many,CASSVRVVFGEQFF,TGCGCCAGCAGCGTCCGGGTTGTTTTCGGTGAGCAGTTCTTC
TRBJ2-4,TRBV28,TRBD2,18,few,CASSFLTSGRGSKNIQYF,TGTGCCAGCAGTTTCCTGACTAGCGGGAGGGGGTCCAAAAACATTCAGTACTTC
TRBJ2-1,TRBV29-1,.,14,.,CSVEISGSYNEQFF,TGCAGCGTTGAAATTAGCGGATCCTACAATGAGCAGTTCTTC
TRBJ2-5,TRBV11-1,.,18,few,CASSFSGRPYVYSETQYF,TGTGCCAGCAGCTTTAGCGGTCGGCCCTACGTTTATTCAGAGACCCAGTACTTC
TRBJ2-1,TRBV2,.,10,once,CASNGKRQFF,TGTGCCAGCAATGGTAAAAGGCAGTTCTTC
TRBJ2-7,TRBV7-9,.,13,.,CASSFGTRLEQYF,TGTGCCAGCAGCTTTGGGACCAGGCTCGAGCAGTACTTC
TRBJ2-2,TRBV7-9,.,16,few,CASSSTGTPNTGELFF,TGTGCCAGCAGCTCCACCGGGACACCCAACACCGGGGAGCTGTTTTTT
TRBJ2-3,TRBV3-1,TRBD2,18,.,CASSQPRTSWHRTDTQYF,TGTGCCAGCAGCCAACCGCGGACTAGTTGGCACCGCACAGATACGCAGTATTTT
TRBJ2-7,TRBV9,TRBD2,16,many,CASSDSGGLAGTEQYF,TGTGCCAGCAGCGACAGTGGTGGCCTAGCGGGAACTGAGCAGTACTTC
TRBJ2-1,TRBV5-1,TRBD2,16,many,CASSLEGGSIGNEQFF,TGCGCCAGCAGCTTGGAGGGCGGGAGTATTGGCAATGAGCAGTTCTTC
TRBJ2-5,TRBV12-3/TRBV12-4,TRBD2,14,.,CASSPTSGGETQYF,TGTGCCAGCAGCCCGACTAGCGGTGGAGAGACCCAGTACTTC
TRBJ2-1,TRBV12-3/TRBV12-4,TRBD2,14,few,CASSLRAGVNEQFF,TGTGCCAGCAGCCTTCGAGCGGGAGTCAATGAGCAGTTCTTC
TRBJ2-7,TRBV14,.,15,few,CASSQDFRDPYEQYF,TGTGCCAGCAGCCAAGATTTCAGGGACCCCTACGAGCAGTACTTC
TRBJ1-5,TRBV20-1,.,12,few,CSASGSTQPQHF,TGCAGTGCTAGTGGGTCAACTCAGCCCCAGCATTTT
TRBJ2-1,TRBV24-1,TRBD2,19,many,CATSGGSLVAGGILDEQFF,TGTGCCACCAGTGGTGGGAGCCTGGTAGCGGGAGGGATACTCGATGAGCAGTTCTTC
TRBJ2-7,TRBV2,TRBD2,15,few,CASSEFGRESYEQYF,TGTGCCAGCAGTGAATTCGGGAGGGAGTCCTACGAGCAGTACTTC
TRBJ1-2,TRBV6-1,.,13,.,CASRDRGETGYTF,TGTGCCAGCAGGGATCGCGGGGAAACTGGCTACACCTTC
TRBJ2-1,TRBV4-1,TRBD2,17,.,CASSQETGLAGVIEQFF,TGCGCCAGCAGCCAAGAAACTGGACTAGCGGGAGTCATCGAGCAGTTCTTC
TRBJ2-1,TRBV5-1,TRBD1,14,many,CASSLEQGVNEQFF,TGCGCCAGCAGCTTAGAACAGGGGGTCAATGAGCAGTTCTTC
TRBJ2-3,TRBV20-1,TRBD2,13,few,CSARVEREGPQYF,TGCAGTGCTAGGGTCGAGCGGGAGGGCCCGCAGTATTTT
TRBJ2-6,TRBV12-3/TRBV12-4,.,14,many,CASSYNAGANVLTF,TGTGCCAGCAGCTACAATGCTGGGGCCAACGTCCTGACTTTC
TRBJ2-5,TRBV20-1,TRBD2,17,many,CSARGLAGRSLSETQYF,TGCAGTGCTAGGGGACTAGCGGGGAGGTCCCTTTCAGAGACCCAGTACTTC
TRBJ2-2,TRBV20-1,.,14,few,CSAREDRHTGELFF,TGCAGTGCTAGAGAGGACCGACACACCGGGGAGCTGTTTTTT
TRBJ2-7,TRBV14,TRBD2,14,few,CASSQRREGYEQYF,TGTGCCAGCAGCCAAAGGCGGGAGGGCTACGAGCAGTACTTC
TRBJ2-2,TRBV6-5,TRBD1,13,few,CASSYSRDRGLFF,TGTGCCAGCAGTTACTCGCGGGACAGGGGACTGTTTTTT
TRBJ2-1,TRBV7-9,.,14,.,CASSRDLSYNEQFF,TGTGCCAGCAGCCGGGACCTCTCCTACAATGAGCAGTTCTTC
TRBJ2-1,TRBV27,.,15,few,CASTNLAGGFGEQFF,TGTGCCAGCACCAATCTGGCAGGGGGGTTCGGTGAGCAGTTCTTC
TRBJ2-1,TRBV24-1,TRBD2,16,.,CATSDYGTSGYNEQFF,TGTGCCACCAGTGATTACGGGACTAGCGGATACAATGAGCAGTTCTTC
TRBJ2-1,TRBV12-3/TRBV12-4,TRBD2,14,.,CASRDRGGYNEQFF,TGTGCCAGCAGGGATCGGGGGGGCTACAATGAGCAGTTCTTC
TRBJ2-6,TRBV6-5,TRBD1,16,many,CASSYSTGSGANVLTF,TGTGCCAGCAGTTACTCGACAGGGTCCGGGGCCAACGTCCTGACTTTC
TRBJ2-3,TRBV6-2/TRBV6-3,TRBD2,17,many,CASRPGLAGKITDTQYF,TGTGCCAGCAGACCCGGACTAGCGGGAAAAATCACAGATACGCAGTATTTT
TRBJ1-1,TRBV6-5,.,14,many,CASSYSTGTTEAFF,TGTGCCAGCAGTTACTCGACGGGTACCACTGAAGCTTTCTTT
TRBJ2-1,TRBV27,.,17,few,CASSPRDSKSSYNEQFF,TGTGCCAGCAGTCCCCGGGACTCCAAGAGCTCCTACAATGAGCAGTTCTTC
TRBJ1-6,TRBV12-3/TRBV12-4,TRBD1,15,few,CASSPNRDRNSPLHF,TGTGCCAGCAGCCCAAACCGGGACAGAAATTCACCCCTCCACTTT
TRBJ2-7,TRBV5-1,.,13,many,CASSLSSPYEQYF,TGCGCCAGCAGCTTGTCTAGTCCCTACGAGCAGTACTTC
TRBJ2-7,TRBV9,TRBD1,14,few,CASSEGDRAAEQYF,TGTGCCAGCAGCGAGGGGGACAGGGCCGCCGAGCAGTACTTC
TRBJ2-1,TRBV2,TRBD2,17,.,CASLTSGRGGFYNEQFF,TGTGCCAGCCTGACTAGCGGGAGAGGGGGGTTTTACAATGAGCAGTTCTTC
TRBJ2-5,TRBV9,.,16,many,CASSVEVLADQETQYF,TGTGCCAGCAGCGTAGAAGTCTTGGCGGACCAAGAGACCCAGTACTTC